These T cell receptor beta chains were read from a single sample in a study of T cell repertoires and Cas9 in healthy adults. The assay was immunoSEQ multiplex PCR, and TCRdb's table has in-frame clones only and misses some. The sample lists fewer than 25,000 clones, roughly nine tenths occurring once. Sample: CD4+ effector T cells (CD127+, CD25-, CD137-, CD154-) from PBMCs; culture status not recorded. These receptor sequences come from a human donor in good health. Each CDR3 is given without its conserved first and last residue. The size entry is marked missing in some rows and otherwise reads once, few, many or a size class.

V gene	clone size	J gene	CDR3 protein
TRBV7-2	.	TRBJ2-5	ASSRGPWGGETQY
TRBV6-5	.	TRBJ1-2	ASSYSIRAYGYT
TRBV7-8	.	TRBJ2-1	ASSLARQSYNEQF
TRBV28	.	TRBJ2-1	ASSLPFRGTRF
TRBV11-2	.	TRBJ2-5	ASSKGVAGGLQETQY
TRBV6-1	.	TRBJ1-5	ASSEIPTTTGPYQPQH
TRBV7-6	.	TRBJ2-1	ASSLGGSGDFSYNEQF
TRBV7-8	.	TRBJ2-7	ASSPGTSGRANYEQY
TRBV6-5	once	TRBJ1-1	ASSSTGTGVTEAF
TRBV19	.	TRBJ1-2	ASRNPGANYGYT
TRBV9	.	TRBJ2-1	ASSVDRVPTVSYNEQF
TRBV19	.	TRBJ1-1	ASSIVGGTEAF